The present entry profiles one T cell receptor beta chain with its context. The antigen remains unidentified. Isolated per sample were at least 6 million PBMCs. The sample belongs to a study of blood T cells in healthy people across ages. Study-level information: Template-switching capture recovered about one barcoded beta molecule per two T cells.

The authors ran a second PCR of about 6 to 11 cycles using a sample-barcoded 5' primer and a J-beta primer mix. The authors tagged each cDNA molecule using a template-switch adaptor with 12 random nucleotides. TCRdb called the 5' RACE reads again in MiXCR, with one record for every CDR3 protein. Seen here are 550,000 to 650,000 distinct CDR3 sequences, about 30% observed once, and the top ten hold approximately 15%. Study conclusions and caveats: Per million T cells, TCR beta diversity dropped roughly linearly as age increased.

The TCR was taken from a woman older than 75 in good health. Sequencing input: blood.

This CDR3 reads CASSPIGTVFEQYF. CDR3 sequence (DNA): TGTGCCAGCAGCCCCATAGGGACAGTCTTCGAGCAGTACTTC. The V and J genes are TRBV28 and TRBJ2-4; 7 bases agree with TRBD1. The J call may be incorrect, as the DNA end agrees better with TRBJ2-7. This CDR3 region has 14 residues. Looked up from germline, CDR1 is MDHEN and CDR2 is SYDVKM.